A single sample gave rise to the 26 T cell receptor beta chains below, sequenced in a study of T cell changes during pregnancy in multiple sclerosis. Profiling relied on immunoSEQ multiplex PCR, and the TCRdb table lists in-frame clones only, not all of them. Here the sample spans some 22,000 clones, 85% being singletons. The sample in question was CD8+ T cells from peripheral blood mononuclear cells, obtained before pregnancy. These TCRs come from a female donor with multiple sclerosis, enrolled in a pregnancy study.

The gene calls are TRBV29-1 and TRBJ2-7, with 8 bases lining up with TRBD2. J was trimmed by 3 bases and V by 1 base; bases with no gene match: 5. From germline, CDR1 is SQVTM and CDR2 ANQGSEA. The CDR3 spans 14 residues. The CDR3 reads CSVEVGTSLYEQYF. CDR3 DNA: TGCAGCGTTGAAGTTGGGACTAGTCTCTACGAGCAGTACTTC.

This clone was seen a single time. This rearrangement joins TRBV6-6 to TRBJ2-1; weak D call: TRBD1 (5 bases). Germline V CDR1 and CDR2: MNHNY, SVGAGI (reference sequence). The CDR3 extends over 15 amino acids. V was cut by 2 bases and J by 8 bases, with 16 bases left in between. DNA of the CDR3: TGTGCCAGCAGTTACGGCAGGGAATTAGTGGATGAGCAGTTCTTC. Encoded protein: CASSYGRELVDEQFF.

J is TRBJ2-3 and V is TRBV4-1; 8 bases map to TRBD2. The junction had 2 bases not matched to a gene; V was cut back by 0 bases and J by 3 bases. CDR1 MGHRA and CDR2 YSYEKL come from the germline V gene. The CDR3 contains 15 residues. The CDR3, as DNA: TGCGCCAGCAGCCAAGATCCGGGGGGGACAGATACGCAGTATTTT. As protein: CASSQDPGGTDTQYF.

The chain employs TRBV6-6 and TRBJ2-3, with TRBD2 matching 9 bases. The germline V gene has CDR1 MNHNY and CDR2 SVGAGI (reference sequence). V lost 6 bases, J lost 3 bases, and 4 bases stayed unmatched. CDR3 length: 14 amino acids. In DNA, the CDR3 is TGTGCCAGCAGATTGACTAGCGGAACAGATACGCAGTATTTT. Translating gives CASRLTSGTDTQYF.

As DNA, the CDR3 is TGTGCCAGCAGTTACGGGACAGGGGGCTACGAGCAGTACTTC. This gives the protein CASSYGTGGYEQYF. This chain joins TRBV6-6 and TRBJ2-7; 11 bases fit TRBD1. The germline V gene has CDR1 MNHNY and CDR2 SVGAGI (reference sequence). The J segment lost 3 bases and the V segment lost 2 bases, leaving 0 bases of the junction unmatched. The CDR3 consists of 14 residues.

The chain combines TRBV6-5 with TRBJ2-3, with TRBD2 identical over 9 bases. Trimming took 2 bases from V and 2 from J; bases not matched to a gene: 5. This CDR3 is 16 amino acids long. The germline V gene has CDR1 MNHEY and CDR2 SVGAGI. The DNA for the CDR3 is TGTGCCAGCAGTTACGGGCTAGCGGGGTTCACAGATACGCAGTATTTT. Translation gives CASSYGLAGFTDTQYF.

V and J are TRBV29-1 and TRBJ1-2; perhaps TRBD1 as D (5 bases). V was pared by 5 bases and J by 2 bases, with 18 bases between. The CDR3 length is 15 residues. Germline assignment: CDR1 SQVTM and CDR2 ANQGSEA. CDR3 nucleotides: TGCAGCGTTTATGTGACAGACTTTAAAAACTATGGCTACACCTTC. Its translation: CSVYVTDFKNYGYTF.

The chain couples TRBV9 to TRBJ1-5; 10 nucleotides match TRBD1. V was clipped by 3 bases and J by 2 bases; unmatched bases: 5. This CDR3 is 16 amino acids long. The germline CDR1 and CDR2 sequences are SGDLS and YYNGEE. This chain's CDR3 is CASSAGTGAGNQPQHF. The CDR3 DNA reads as TGTGCCAGCAGCGCCGGGACAGGGGCTGGCAATCAGCCCCAGCATTTT.

This sequence joins TRBV18 and TRBJ1-5; 7 nucleotides line up with TRBD1. CDR3 length equals 16 residues. Germline V CDR1 and CDR2: KGHSH, LQKENI. Unmatched junction bases numbered 9, after V lost 6 bases and J lost 1 base. This CDR3 reads CASSLSLGQSNQPQHF. CDR3 bases: TGTGCCAGCTCCTTATCACTGGGACAGAGCAATCAGCCCCAGCATTTT.

V and J are TRBV6-5 and TRBJ1-2; D possibly corresponds to TRBD1 (6 bases). Germline-derived CDR1 and CDR2 are MNHEY and SVGAGI. The CDR3 spans 13 residues. Trimming cost V 5 bases and J 6 bases, with 13 bases left between them. Here the CDR3 reads CASSPTGYDGYTF. The DNA of the CDR3 is TGTGCCAGCAGTCCTACAGGGTACGATGGCTACACCTTC.

The genes are TRBV6-4 and TRBJ2-3; TRBD2 agrees at 10 bases. CDR3 size: 15 residues. Trimming took 4 bases from V and 4 from J; bases not matched to a gene: 5. The germline CDR1 and CDR2 sequences are MRHNA and SNTAGT. The CDR3, as DNA: TGTGCCAGCAGTGGGACTAGCGGAGGGGCAGATACGCAGTATTTT. Amino acids: CASSGTSGGADTQYF.

The chain links TRBV25-1 to TRBJ2-1; D is possibly TRBD2 (6 bases). In germline, CDR1 is MGHDK, CDR2 SYGVNS. V was shortened by 3 bases and J by 10 bases, with 22 bases between the two germline ends. The CDR3 runs 16 residues. The CDR3 loop reads CASSDPGGSAVGEQFF. CDR3 sequence (DNA): TGTGCCAGCAGTGACCCCGGGGGTAGCGCGGTAGGGGAGCAGTTCTTC.

The chain couples TRBV9 to TRBJ1-3; possibly TRBD1 for D (5 bases). The germline V gene has CDR1 SGDLS and CDR2 YYNGEE. Trimming stripped 3 bases from V and 0 bases from J, with 16 bases between. The CDR3 is 17 amino acids. The CDR3 spells CASSAFYDRSSGNTIYF. The CDR3 region has the DNA TGTGCCAGCAGCGCCTTTTATGACAGAAGCTCTGGAAACACCATATATTTT. The whole variable domain, remainder taken from reference TRBV9 and TRBJ1-3, is DSGVTQTPKHLITATGQRVTLRCSPRSGDLSVYWYQQSLDQGLQFLIQYYNGEERAKGNILERFSAQQFPDLHSELNLSSLELGDSALYFCASSAFYDRSSGNTIYFGEGSWLTVV.

The rearrangement joins TRBV6-5 to TRBJ2-1; D gene uncertain. The CDR3 loop spans 12 amino acids. The germline V gene has CDR1 MNHEY and CDR2 SVGAGI. With 8 bases removed from V and 4 bases from J, the gap between germline ends came to 9 bases. CDR3 sequence: CASENGYNEQFF. CDR3 nucleotide sequence: TGTGCCAGCGAGAACGGTTACAATGAGCAGTTCTTC.

The chain recombines TRBV27 with TRBJ2-7; the D gene is possibly TRBD2 (5 bases). CDR1 is MNHEY, CDR2 SMNVEV, per germline (reference sequence). V was clipped by 4 bases and J by 3 bases, with 13 bases between them. The CDR3 extends over 14 amino acids. CDR3 protein: CASSSGLALYEQYF. CDR3 nucleotides: TGTGCCAGCAGTTCCGGGCTAGCACTCTACGAGCAGTACTTC.

The chain carries TRBV9 and TRBJ2-1; D possibly corresponds to TRBD2 (6 bases). Germline V CDR1 and CDR2: SGDLS, YYNGEE. The CDR3 spans 16 residues. V lost 6 bases and J 0 bases, leaving 16 bases between the germline ends. This chain's CDR3 is CASTPWEVGSYNEQFF. The DNA for the CDR3 is TGTGCCAGCACCCCCTGGGAGGTTGGCTCCTACAATGAGCAGTTCTTC. Combining the CDR3 with reference TRBV9 and TRBJ2-1 gives the whole variable domain DSGVTQTPKHLITATGQRVTLRCSPRSGDLSVYWYQQSLDQGLQFLIQYYNGEERAKGNILERFSAQQFPDLHSELNLSSLELGDSALYFCASTPWEVGSYNEQFFGPGTRLTVL.

This clone was picked up one time. The chain combines TRBV6-1 with TRBJ1-5, with TRBD1 identical over 8 bases. There are 17 residues in the CDR3. Trimming removed 2 bases from V and 0 bases from J; junction bases left unmatched: 6. The V gene's germline CDR1 is MNHNS and CDR2 SASEGT. For the CDR3, the DNA is TGTGCCAGCAGTGAATTCGACAGGGGAAATAGCAATCAGCCCCAGCATTTT. It specifies CASSEFDRGNSNQPQHF.

V and J are TRBV4-1 and TRBJ2-7, with D possibly TRBD2 on 6 matching bases. The V end lost 5 bases, the J end lost 7 bases, and 18 bases lay between the germline ends. This CDR3 contains 14 residues. Germline values: CDR1 MGHRA, CDR2 YSYEKL. Here the CDR3 DNA reads TGCGCCAGCAGCGAAGCCGGGACTGCTAGTGAGCAGTACTTC. Its protein product is CASSEAGTASEQYF.

This sequence joins TRBV6-4 and TRBJ2-2; 7 bases line up with TRBD1. Per the germline V gene, CDR1 is MRHNA and CDR2 is SNTAGT. V gave up 5 bases and J gave up 4 bases; unmatched junction bases: 4. The CDR3 is 14 amino acids. The CDR3 region has the DNA TGTGCCAGCAGTCCGACAGGGACCACCGGGGAGCTGTTTTTT. Protein sequence: CASSPTGTTGELFF.

The chain is built from TRBV27 and TRBJ2-7; D possibly corresponds to TRBD2 (5 bases). This CDR3 is built from 15 residues. Trimming took 7 bases from V and 1 from J, leaving 17 bases between them. Looked up from germline, CDR1 is MNHEY and CDR2 is SMNVEV (reference sequence). This chain's CDR3 is CASTPSLAGSYEQYF. CDR3 sequence (DNA): TGTGCCAGCACCCCCTCGCTAGCCGGGTCCTACGAGCAGTACTTC.

J is TRBJ2-7 and V is TRBV5-6, with a tentative D call TRBD2 (6 bases). The germline gives CDR1 SGHDT, CDR2 YYEEEE. The CDR3 is 16 residues long. The V end was cut by 4 bases, the J end by 6 bases, with 23 bases between. The CDR3, as DNA: TGTGCCAGCAGCCTGGGCGGGGTGACTCACACTGGCGAGCAGTACTTC. This sequence encodes CASSLGGVTHTGEQYF.

This clone was detected only a few times. The V and J genes are TRBV30 and TRBJ1-1, with D possibly TRBD1 on 5 matching bases. The germline V and J ends were trimmed by 5 bases and 8 bases, with 12 bases remaining between them. This CDR3 has 11 amino acids. CDR1 and CDR2 from the germline V gene are GTSNPN and SVGIG (reference sequence). The CDR3 protein is CAWGWGSEAFF. For the CDR3, the DNA is TGTGCCTGGGGGTGGGGCAGCGAAGCTTTCTTT. Filled out from reference TRBV30 and TRBJ1-1, the complete variable domain reads SQTIHQWPATLVQPVGSPLSLECTVEGTSNPNLYWYRQAAGRGLQLLFYSVGIGQISSEVPQNLSASRPQDRQFILSSKKLLLSDSGFYLCAWGWGSEAFFGQGTRLTVV.

The genes are TRBV10-2 and TRBJ1-5; possible D gene TRBD1, 6 bases. V lost 3 bases, J lost 1 base, and 10 bases lay in between. CDR1 WSHSY and CDR2 SAAADI come from the germline V gene. This CDR3 is built from 15 residues. The CDR3 DNA reads TGCGCCAGCAGTGATACGGGGGGCAGCAATCAGCCCCAGCATTTT. Its translation is CASSDTGGSNQPQHF.

The count of this clone is one. This chain links TRBV29-1 with TRBJ1-2; TRBD1 is a possible D gene (6 bases). Germline CDR1 and CDR2: SQVTM and ANQGSEA. This CDR3 has 17 amino acids. Trimming stripped 0 bases from V and 1 base from J, with 18 bases between. The CDR3 sequence is CSVEERDTWIYNYGYTF. DNA of the CDR3: TGCAGCGTTGAAGAAAGGGACACCTGGATTTATAACTATGGCTACACCTTC.

The chain carries TRBV4-2 and TRBJ2-7; weak D call: TRBD2 (5 bases). The CDR3 extends over 14 amino acids. The germline gives CDR1 LGHNA, CDR2 YNFKEQ. Trimming cost V 1 base and J 3 bases, with 10 bases left between them. The CDR3 region has the DNA TGTGCCAGCAGCCAAGTCGGGGTCGACTACGAGCAGTACTTC. Its translation: CASSQVGVDYEQYF.

This clone was seen just once. The rearrangement joins TRBV10-3 to TRBJ1-3; 8 nucleotides match TRBD1. Trimming at V came to 2 bases and at J to 4 bases, leaving 7 bases not matched to a gene. There are 16 residues in the CDR3. The germline V gene encodes CDR1 ENHRY and CDR2 SYGVKD. CDR3 bases: TGTGCCATCAGTGAGAATCCAGGGGGCTACGGAAACACCATATATTTT. Protein: CAISENPGGYGNTIYF.